The 27 T cell receptor beta chains below come from one sample, sequenced in a study of CD8 T cells in Susac syndrome. RNA in amounts of roughly 0.5 to 1 ug was reverse transcribed with random hexamers. Via MiXCR, TCRdb re-called the immunoSEQ multiplex PCR reads, giving one row per CDR3 protein. Here the sample spans about 430,000 distinct CDR3 sequences, 85% being singletons. Material: CD8+ T cells from PBMCs. All receptors derive from a human donor with multiple sclerosis.

The V call is TRBV2, the J call TRBJ2-1; the D is unclear. Germline CDR1 SNHLY, CDR2 FYNNEI. This CDR3 comprises 14 residues. V dropped 1 base and J dropped 2 bases, with 6 bases sitting between them. The CDR3 spells CASSEEAAYNEQFF. The CDR3 DNA follows: TGTGCCAGCAGTGAAGAGGCCGCCTACAATGAGCAGTTCTTC.

The rearrangement joins TRBV5-1 to TRBJ2-7; D remains ambiguous. Deletions cut 0 bases from V and 0 bases from J, with 7 bases between. The CDR3 runs to 14 residues. Germline lookup yields CDR1 SGHRS and CDR2 YFSETQ. In nucleotides, the CDR3 is TGCGCCAGCAGCTTGGACGCCAACTCCTACGAGCAGTACTTC. It specifies CASSLDANSYEQYF.

The genes are TRBV30 and TRBJ2-1; maybe TRBD2 (5 bases). The ends were cut back, 4 bases at V and 7 bases at J, with 14 bases in the middle. CDR3 size: 13 residues. Per the germline V gene, CDR1 is GTSNPN and CDR2 is SVGIG (reference sequence). The CDR3 is CAWNRGIRNEQFF. The DNA of the CDR3 is TGTGCCTGGAACAGAGGGATCAGGAATGAGCAGTTCTTC.

The rearrangement links TRBV25-1 to TRBJ1-6; D uncertain. CDR1 and CDR2 from the germline V gene are MGHDK and SYGVNS. The CDR3 is made up of 15 amino acids. V was trimmed by 1 base and J by 7 bases, leaving 11 bases between them. DNA for the CDR3: TGTGCCAGCAGTGAATGGAGGGTGGCGAATTCACCCCTCCACTTT. Translating gives CASSEWRVANSPLHF.

The rearrangement links TRBV5-1 to TRBJ2-1, with D possibly TRBD1 on 6 matching bases. Germline values: CDR1 SGHRS, CDR2 YFSETQ. There are 17 residues in the CDR3. Trimming shortened V by 5 bases and J by 0 bases, and 18 bases separated the two germline ends. The CDR3, as DNA: TGCGCCAGCAGTTTCACATCAGGGGCCATCTCCTACAATGAGCAGTTCTTC. Translating gives CASSFTSGAISYNEQFF.

The chain couples TRBV30 to TRBJ2-5; D not resolved. Looked up from germline, CDR1 is GTSNPN and CDR2 is SVGIG (reference sequence). The CDR3 is 14 residues long. Trimming shortened V by 0 bases and J by 2 bases, and 10 bases separated the two germline ends. The CDR3: CAWSVLDPQETQYF. The CDR3 DNA reads TGTGCCTGGAGTGTACTGGACCCTCAAGAGACCCAGTACTTC.

The chain recombines TRBV12-3 or TRBV12-4 with TRBJ2-1, with no clear D. V dropped 10 bases and J dropped 0 bases, with 10 bases sitting between them. The CDR3 runs 13 residues. The CDR3 coding sequence is TGTGCCACTAAAGGATCCTCCTACAATGAGCAGTTCTTC. Amino acids: CATKGSSYNEQFF.

CDR3 sequence reads: CASSELAGEYQETQYF. CDR3 nucleotide sequence: TGTGCCAGCAGCGAACTAGCGGGAGAGTATCAAGAGACCCAGTACTTC. The chain is built from TRBV5-6 and TRBJ2-5, with 11 bases identical to TRBD2. Looked up from germline, CDR1 is SGHDT and CDR2 is YYEEEE. The CDR3 has 16 amino acids. Germline trimming cut 4 bases from V and 2 bases from J; bases unmatched to any gene: 7.

A few counts support this clonotype. This rearrangement joins TRBV6-2 or TRBV6-3 to TRBJ2-4; D remains unclear. V gave up 4 bases and J gave up 1 base, with 5 bases separating them. This CDR3 is built from 13 residues. CDR1 and CDR2 from the germline V gene are MNHEY and SVGEGT. The CDR3 DNA is TGTGCCAGCAGTTTCGGGGCCAAAAACATTCAGTACTTC. Translated: CASSFGAKNIQYF.

The J gene is TRBJ2-4, the V gene TRBV7-8, with D possibly being TRBD1 (5 bases). The germline V gene encodes CDR1 SGHVS and CDR2 FQNEAQ. The CDR3 length is 17 residues. Trimming took 5 bases from V and 0 from J, leaving 17 bases between them. The CDR3 spells CASSLYWGLIAKNIQYF. Written as DNA, the CDR3 is TGTGCCAGCAGCCTTTATTGGGGCCTCATAGCCAAAAACATTCAGTACTTC.

V is TRBV30 and J is TRBJ2-7, with D maybe TRBD1 (6 bases). Trimming pared 2 bases from V and 7 bases from J, leaving 18 bases between. Germline values: CDR1 GTSNPN, CDR2 SVGIG (reference sequence). CDR3 size: 14 residues. CDR3 coding DNA: TGTGCCTGGAGTTTCATGGCAGGGGCGCAGGAGCAGTACTTC. Its translation: CAWSFMAGAQEQYF.

The chain carries TRBV20-1 and TRBJ1-2; possibly TRBD1 for D (5 bases). Germline-derived CDR1 and CDR2 are DFQATT and SNEGSKA (reference sequence). V lost 2 bases to trimming and J lost 8 bases, with 18 bases between them. CDR3 length: 14 amino acids. The CDR3: CSARTRDSLDGYTF. CDR3 in DNA: TGCAGTGCTAGAACTCGGGACTCTCTCGACGGCTACACCTTC.

The V gene is TRBV4-1, the J gene TRBJ2-1; perhaps TRBD1 as D (6 bases). This CDR3 contains 17 residues. Trimming removed 2 bases from V and 2 bases from J, with 16 bases in between. Germline V gene sequence: CDR1 MGHRA, CDR2 YSYEKL. In DNA, the CDR3 is TGCGCCAGCAGCCAAAAACCCCCAGGGGATACCTACAATGAGCAGTTCTTC. Amino acids: CASSQKPPGDTYNEQFF.

The V gene is TRBV30, the J gene TRBJ1-1; possible D gene TRBD1, 5 bases. The CDR3 is made up of 13 amino acids. V lost 2 bases to trimming and J lost 3 bases, with 10 bases between them. Germline lookup yields CDR1 GTSNPN and CDR2 SVGIG (reference sequence). This CDR3 reads CAWSYGGDTEAFF. For the CDR3, the DNA is TGTGCCTGGAGTTACGGGGGAGACACTGAAGCTTTCTTT.

The rearrangement uses TRBV6-5 and TRBJ2-7; 8 nucleotides match TRBD1. Germline V gene lookup returns CDR1 MNHEY and CDR2 SVGAGI. This CDR3 region has 13 residues. V was clipped by 2 bases and J by 4 bases; unmatched bases: 1. Written as DNA, the CDR3 is TGTGCCAGCAGTTACCAGGGGGCGTACGAGCAGTACTTC. Protein product: CASSYQGAYEQYF.

The chain couples TRBV11-2 to TRBJ1-3; D remains ambiguous. CDR1 and CDR2 (germline): SGHAT, FQNNGV. The V gene lost 7 bases and the J gene lost 0 bases, with 7 bases spanning the gap. The CDR3 is 13 residues long. CDR3 amino acids: CASIRDSGNTIYF. The CDR3 bases are TGTGCCAGCATCAGAGACTCTGGAAACACCATATATTTT.

This chain joins TRBV20-1 and TRBJ2-3; D uncertain. Per germline, CDR1 DFQATT and CDR2 SNEGSKA (reference sequence). The CDR3 has 15 amino acids. Trimming shortened V by 0 bases and J by 5 bases, and 15 bases separated the two germline ends. CDR3 sequence: CSARDTWVAGDTQYF. The CDR3 DNA reads as TGCAGTGCTAGAGATACGTGGGTCGCCGGAGATACGCAGTATTTT.

This clonotype turned up a few times. The chain joins TRBV5-4 to TRBJ2-1, with TRBD2 matching 12 bases. With V trimmed by 2 bases and J by 8 bases, 5 bases remained unmatched. Germline assignment: CDR1 SGHNT and CDR2 YYREEE (reference sequence). The CDR3 sequence is 15 residues long. In DNA, the CDR3 is TGTGCCAGCAGCTTTGGACTAGCGGGGTCGTATGAGCAGTTCTTC. Translating gives CASSFGLAGSYEQFF.

V is TRBV28 and J is TRBJ1-2, with 7 bases identical to TRBD1. The CDR3 spans 13 residues. V trimming: 6 bases; J trimming: 4 bases; junction bases outside the gene matches: 5. Germline V CDR1 and CDR2: MDHEN, SYDVKM. The CDR3 spells CASRRQGFYGYTF. CDR3 coding DNA: TGTGCCAGCAGAAGACAGGGCTTCTATGGCTACACCTTC.

This clonotype appeared a single time. The chain recombines TRBV3-1 with TRBJ2-7; TRBD2 matches at 8 bases. CDR1 LGHDT and CDR2 YNNKEL come from the germline V gene (reference sequence). This CDR3 spans 18 amino acids. V lost 1 base to trimming and J lost 2 bases; unmatched junction nucleotides: 13. CDR3 sequence reads: CASSQVRSSGLQAYEQYF. Here the CDR3 DNA reads TGTGCCAGCAGCCAAGTAAGGTCTAGCGGGCTTCAAGCCTACGAGCAGTACTTC.

This chain joins TRBV19 and TRBJ1-1, with D hard to call. Germline V gene data show CDR1 as LNHDA and CDR2 as SQIVND (reference sequence). This CDR3 is 14 amino acids long. Trimming shortened V by 1 base and J by 1 base, and 7 bases separated the two germline ends. CDR3 sequence reads: CASSIVPGNTEAFF. CDR3 DNA: TGTGCCAGTAGTATAGTTCCCGGGAACACTGAAGCTTTCTTT.

This chain connects TRBV6-5 to TRBJ1-1; D not resolved. Between the trimmed V and J ends, which lost 2 bases and 5 bases, there was a span of 15 bases. CDR1 is MNHEY and CDR2 is SVGAGI in the germline V gene. The CDR3 is 15 residues long. The CDR3 bases are TGTGCCAGCAGTTACGTCGGCCACATGGGGACTGAAGCTTTCTTT. This sequence encodes CASSYVGHMGTEAFF.

This clonotype was found a few times. The rearrangement links TRBV4-1 to TRBJ2-7; possibly TRBD1 or TRBD2 for D (5 bases each). Germline CDR1 is MGHRA and CDR2 is YSYEKL. The CDR3 runs 15 residues. Trimming pared 2 bases from V and 6 bases from J, leaving 17 bases between. CDR3 sequence: CASSQTDSEGLEQYF. In nucleotides, the CDR3 is TGCGCCAGCAGCCAAACCGACAGCGAGGGTCTCGAGCAGTACTTC.

About this clonotype itself: Sequence at one end of the junction differs from germline and may be a read error. V is TRBV7-9 and J is TRBJ2-4; 11 nucleotides line up with TRBD2. This CDR3 contains 17 residues. The V gene's germline CDR1 is SEHNR and CDR2 FQNEAQ (reference sequence). The DNA of the CDR3 is TGTGCCAGCAGTTTAGCGGGGGGGCCGTCTGACAAAAACATTCAGTACTTC. Residues: CASSLAGGPSDKNIQYF.

The chain carries TRBV5-1 and TRBJ2-3; no clear D. V gave up 3 bases and J gave up 5 bases, with 10 bases separating them. The CDR3 consists of 13 residues. The V gene's germline CDR1 is SGHRS and CDR2 YFSETQ. The CDR3 loop is CASSSTAEDTQYF. The CDR3 DNA reads as TGCGCCAGCAGCTCAACCGCTGAAGATACGCAGTATTTT.

The rearrangement links TRBV27 to TRBJ1-1; 7 bases match TRBD1. Germline V CDR1 and CDR2: MNHEY, SMNVEV (reference sequence). V lost 3 bases to trimming and J lost 5 bases; unmatched junction nucleotides: 6. The CDR3 runs 14 residues. Here the CDR3 reads CASSFLNRGTEAFF. The DNA of the CDR3 is TGTGCCAGCAGTTTCCTAAACAGGGGTACTGAAGCTTTCTTT.

The chain is built from TRBV5-6 and TRBJ2-1; D remains ambiguous. V lost 2 bases and J 5 bases, leaving 5 bases between the germline ends. The CDR3 contains 12 residues. Looked up from germline, CDR1 is SGHDT and CDR2 is YYEEEE. The CDR3 region has the DNA TGTGCCAGCAGCTTTGTAGACAATGAGCAGTTCTTC. This translates into CASSFVDNEQFF.